The 23 T cell receptor beta chains below were found in one sample sequenced in a study of blood T cells in healthy people across ages. The second PCR ran roughly 6 to 11 cycles with a sample-barcoded 5' primer and J-beta primers. TCRdb recomputed calls from the 5' RACE reads with MiXCR, one row per CDR3 protein. The table includes about 1 million distinct CDR3 sequences, 40% to 45% detected once. Sequencing used blood. The receptors originated from a woman aged 55 to 70 in good health.

The J gene is TRBJ2-3, the V gene TRBV7-2; TRBD2 matches at 11 bases. The CDR3 contains 17 residues. Trimming took 3 bases from V and 1 from J; bases not matched to a gene: 6. The germline CDR1 and CDR2 sequences are SGHTA and FQGNSA. CDR3 bases: TGTGCCAGCAGCTTTTCTGGACTAGCGGGCCGCACAGATACGCAGTATTTT. This sequence encodes CASSFSGLAGRTDTQYF.

Points on this clonotype: A single base separates this from a much larger clone, so it may be a read error. The V call is TRBV20-1, the J call TRBJ2-1; D might be TRBD1 (5 bases). Trimming left V 5 bases short and J 10 bases short, with 18 bases between. The germline CDR1 and CDR2 sequences are DFQATT and SNEGSKA (reference sequence). This CDR3 is built from 13 residues. CDR3 nucleotides: TGCAGTGCTTACGGCGCCTCGCCAGGGGAGCAGTTCTTC. It yields the protein CSAYGASPGEQFF.

This clonotype has just a few counts. This sequence joins TRBV29-1 and TRBJ2-5; D is uncertain. Germline assignment: CDR1 SQVTM and CDR2 ANQGSEA. V was cut by 3 bases and J by 11 bases, with 22 bases left in between. This CDR3 is built from 14 residues. CDR3: CSVEGLDTHEEQYF. The DNA of the CDR3 is TGCAGCGTTGAGGGCCTGGATACCCACGAGGAGCAGTACTTC. Looking up the rest from reference TRBV29-1 and TRBJ2-5 gives the full variable domain: SAVISQKPSRDICQRGTSLTIQCQVDSQVTMMFWYRQQPGQSLTLIATANQGSEATYESGFVIDKFPISRPNLTFSTLTVSNMSPEDSSIYLCSVEGLDTHEEQYFGPGTRLLVL.

The chain carries TRBV20-1 and TRBJ2-3, with 12 bases that match TRBD2. CDR1 and CDR2 from the germline V gene are DFQATT and SNEGSKA (reference sequence). V lost 6 bases and J lost 2; bases outside the gene matches: 12. The CDR3 sequence is 17 residues long. CDR3 region: CSAIIRSSGRATDTQYF. CDR3 coding DNA: TGCAGTGCGATAATACGGTCTAGCGGGAGGGCCACAGATACGCAGTATTTT.

The rearrangement links TRBV6-1 to TRBJ1-2; D remains unclear. This CDR3 is built from 11 residues. Germline loops: CDR1 MNHNS, CDR2 SASEGT. V lost 6 bases, J lost 8 bases, and 10 bases lay in between. CDR3 protein: CASRVPRGYTF. Written as DNA, the CDR3 is TGTGCCAGCAGAGTACCCCGGGGCTACACCTTC.

The chain recombines TRBV29-1 with TRBJ2-7; D unresolved. CDR1 is SQVTM and CDR2 is ANQGSEA in the germline V gene. Trimming cost V 1 base and J 2 bases, with 9 bases left between them. This CDR3 is 13 amino acids long. CDR3 nucleotides: TGCAGCGTTGAAGTGGGGTATCCCTACGAGCAGTACTTC. Its protein product is CSVEVGYPYEQYF.

The chain has TRBV7-9 and TRBJ1-5; 9 nucleotides line up with TRBD1. Losses at the gene ends were 5 bases for V and 6 bases for J; bases not matched to a gene: 11. The germline V gene has CDR1 SEHNR and CDR2 FQNEAQ (reference sequence). CDR3 length: 16 residues. The CDR3 loop is CASSGTTGGTGQPQHF. Here the CDR3 DNA reads TGTGCCAGCAGCGGGACGACAGGGGGTACAGGTCAGCCCCAGCATTTT.

The chain joins TRBV20-1 to TRBJ2-1, with 7 bases aligning to TRBD2. The CDR3 is made up of 16 amino acids. V was clipped by 5 bases and J by 7 bases; unmatched bases: 17. Germline CDR1 reads DFQATT; CDR2 reads SNEGSKA (reference sequence). CDR3 DNA: TGCAGTGCTCAAGAGGGGCTACTAGCGTCGAGGAATGAGCAGTTCTTC. It yields the protein CSAQEGLLASRNEQFF.

This clonotype appeared a few times. The J gene is TRBJ2-5, the V gene TRBV7-2; 9 nucleotides line up with TRBD2. The CDR3 extends over 15 amino acids. Germline loops: CDR1 SGHTA, CDR2 FQGNSA. V trimming: 3 bases; J trimming: 4 bases; junction bases outside the gene matches: 6. CDR3 sequence: CASSLASGNRETQYF. The CDR3 nucleotides read TGTGCCAGCAGCTTGGCTAGCGGGAATCGAGAGACCCAGTACTTC.

This clonotype was found a few times. J is TRBJ1-5 and V is TRBV28; tentatively, D is TRBD1 (5 bases). The CDR3 extends over 16 amino acids. Trimming took 10 bases from V and 3 from J, leaving 22 bases between them. Germline loops: CDR1 MDHEN, CDR2 SYDVKM. Written as DNA, the CDR3 is TGTGCCACCTCCCTAACAGGCGGGAGAGACAATCAGCCCCAGCATTTT. Its protein is CATSLTGGRDNQPQHF.

This chain uses TRBV4-2 with TRBJ2-7, with D perhaps matching TRBD2 (6 bases). CDR3 size: 13 residues. Germline V gene data show CDR1 as LGHNA and CDR2 as YNFKEQ. V was pared by 4 bases and J by 6 bases, with 13 bases between. CDR3 DNA sequence: TGTGCCAGCAGCCGGGACTTAGGAGGCGAGCAGTACTTC. As protein: CASSRDLGGEQYF.

This clonotype was counted at least ten times. The chain carries TRBV7-2 and TRBJ2-6; D remains ambiguous. Germline V gene lookup returns CDR1 SGHTA and CDR2 FQGNSA. V was pared by 1 base and J by 0 bases, with 10 bases between. The CDR3 sequence is 17 residues long. As DNA, the CDR3 is TGTGCCAGCAGCTTAGTTAGTAGGATCTCTGGGGCCAACGTCCTGACTTTC. This sequence encodes CASSLVSRISGANVLTF.

Concerning this clonotype: This may arise from a read error, as a much more abundant clone is one base away. The genes are TRBV12-3 or TRBV12-4 and TRBJ2-5, with 8 nucleotides matching TRBD2. J was trimmed by 11 bases and V by 6 bases; bases with no gene match: 17. There are 15 residues in the CDR3. CDR3 region: CASRPTSGSGNEQYF. The DNA of the CDR3 is TGTGCCAGCAGGCCTACTAGCGGCTCGGGCAATGAGCAGTACTTC.

This sequence joins TRBV5-1 and TRBJ1-1, with D tentatively TRBD1 (5 bases). Trimming removed 8 bases at V and 4 bases at J, with 24 bases between. The germline CDR1 and CDR2 sequences are SGHRS and YFSETQ. The CDR3 spans 16 residues. The CDR3: CASKPRVGAGGTEAFF. CDR3 nucleotide sequence: TGCGCCAGTAAACCCAGAGTCGGGGCGGGGGGCACTGAAGCTTTCTTT.

V and J are TRBV5-1 and TRBJ1-5, with 9 bases fitting TRBD1. CDR3 size: 13 residues. Germline CDR1 SGHRS, CDR2 YFSETQ. V shed 4 bases, J shed 5 bases, and the junction held 1 base outside the gene matches. CDR3 DNA sequence: TGCGCCAGCAGCCACAGGGGGCATCAGCCCCAGCATTTT. Its protein product is CASSHRGHQPQHF.

The rearrangement uses TRBV10-3 and TRBJ2-4; D uncertain. This CDR3 spans 12 amino acids. V gave up 5 bases and J gave up 14 bases, with 16 bases separating them. Germline-derived CDR1 and CDR2 are ENHRY and SYGVKD. The CDR3 protein is CAISSRTSREYF. CDR3 DNA: TGTGCCATCAGTTCCCGGACCTCTCGGGAGTACTTC.

This clonotype was seen repeatedly, ten times or more. This sequence joins TRBV6-2 or TRBV6-3 and TRBJ1-2; D unclear. The length of the CDR3 is 16 residues. V was cut by 5 bases and J by 2 bases, with 18 bases left in between. CDR1 MNHEY and CDR2 SVGEGT come from the germline V gene. The CDR3 coding sequence is TGTGCCAGCAGTATAGCCGGGTCGACTACGAACTATGGCTACACCTTC. This sequence encodes CASSIAGSTTNYGYTF.

This chain connects TRBV11-2 to TRBJ2-5; 8 bases are a match to TRBD2. Germline CDR1 and CDR2: SGHAT and FQNNGV. Trimming cost V 5 bases and J 11 bases; bases outside gene matches: 13. This CDR3 is 14 amino acids long. This chain's CDR3 is CASSPGLAGLGQYF. In DNA form, the CDR3 reads TGTGCCAGCAGCCCGGGGCTAGCGGGTCTGGGGCAGTACTTC.

The chain is built from TRBV7-9 and TRBJ2-1; D uncertain. The closer fit of TRBJ2-7 to the DNA end suggests the J call may be wrong. The CDR3 sequence is 14 residues long. In germline, CDR1 is SEHNR, CDR2 FQNEAQ (reference sequence). CDR3 region: CASSPPKTYNEQYF. The DNA for the CDR3 is TGTGCCAGCAGCCCACCGAAGACCTACAATGAGCAGTACTTC.

The chain couples TRBV7-2 to TRBJ2-7, with TRBD2 matching over 9 bases. V was clipped by 4 bases and J by 5 bases; unmatched bases: 6. The CDR3 totals 14 residues. Per germline, CDR1 SGHTA and CDR2 FQGNSA. The CDR3 is CASSSREGLHEQYF. The CDR3 nucleotides are TGTGCCAGCAGCTCGCGGGAGGGCCTCCACGAGCAGTACTTC. Together with reference TRBV7-2 and TRBJ2-7, the CDR3 gives the full variable domain: GAGVSQSPSNKVTEKGKDVELRCDPISGHTALYWYRQSLGQGLEFLIYFQGNSAPDKSGLPSDRFSAERTGGSVSTLTIQRTQQEDSAVYLCASSSREGLHEQYFGPGTRLTVT.

This clonotype turned up a few times. The chain recombines TRBV27 with TRBJ1-2; TRBD1 aligns across 10 bases. Germline-derived CDR1 and CDR2 are MNHEY and SMNVEV (reference sequence). The V segment lost 7 bases and the J segment 2 bases; nucleotides outside the gene matches: 7. The CDR3 sequence is 15 residues long. In DNA, the CDR3 is TGTGCCAGCAATTTGGGGACAGGGGCCAACTATGGCTACACCTTC. This gives the protein CASNLGTGANYGYTF.

The chain is built from TRBV12-3 or TRBV12-4 and TRBJ2-5; D unclear. The CDR3 consists of 15 residues. With 3 bases removed from V and 1 base from J, the gap between germline ends came to 12 bases. The CDR3 loop reads CASSLVGLIQETQYF. CDR3 sequence (DNA): TGTGCCAGCAGTTTGGTAGGGTTAATCCAAGAGACCCAGTACTTC.

The genes are TRBV11-2 and TRBJ2-5, with unresolved D. The CDR3 sequence is 15 residues long. V lost 0 bases to trimming and J lost 11 bases, with 19 bases between them. Per the germline V gene, CDR1 is SGHAT and CDR2 is FQNNGV. CDR3 sequence (DNA): TGTGCCAGCAGCTTAGATCGTCTAACGTACAATGAGCAGTACTTC. Amino acid sequence: CASSLDRLTYNEQYF.